Shown below are 5 T cell receptor beta chains from a single sample sequenced in a study of human T cells and chemical hapten exposure. Regarding time point: pre-sensitization, week 0. Treatment: therapeutic diphenylcyclopropenone sensitization with weekly scalp DPC. MiXCR was run by TCRdb on the RACE reads, yielding one entry per CDR3 protein. The sample shows tens of thousands of distinct CDR3 sequences, 9.6% of them seen only once. Material: whole blood, obtained in connection with sensitization to the hapten diphenylcyclopropenone (DPC). The receptors were gathered from a middle-aged woman with alopecia areata. Some clones in this sample may be carry-over from other donors' samples.

This clonotype has only a few counts. The chain has TRBV19 and TRBJ2-2, with D unclear. Trimming stripped 6 bases from V and 0 bases from J, with 11 bases between. The CDR3 covers 15 residues. The germline gives CDR1 LNHDA, CDR2 SQIVND (reference sequence). CDR3 sequence (DNA): TGTGCCAGTAGGGACGGAATCTCGAACACCGGGGAGCTGTTTTTT. Translated, it gives CASRDGISNTGELFF.

The rearrangement links TRBV6-2 or TRBV6-3 to TRBJ2-7; a possible D gene is TRBD1 (5 bases). Germline CDR1 is MNHEY and CDR2 is SVGEGT. The length of the CDR3 is 11 residues. V was cut by 7 bases and J by 4 bases, with 8 bases left in between. CDR3 protein: CASNGAYEQYF. The CDR3 DNA follows: TGTGCCAGCAATGGGGCTTACGAGCAGTACTTC.

For this clonotype: This may stem from a read error, because a much larger clone lies one nucleotide away. The chain carries TRBV6-1 and TRBJ2-2, with D unclear. This CDR3 spans 14 amino acids. Germline V CDR1 and CDR2: MNHNS, SASEGT. The CDR3 reads CVSSEIGNTGELFF. Written as DNA, the CDR3 is TGTGTCAGCAGTGAAATAGGGAACACCGGGGAGCTGTTTTTT.

This clonotype came up a few times. For the CDR3, the DNA is TGTGCCAGCAGCAGTACCGGGACTAGAGTTTACAATGAGCAGTTCTTC. Translated, it gives CASSSTGTRVYNEQFF. V and J are TRBV13 and TRBJ2-1; 8 nucleotides match TRBD2. CDR3 length: 16 amino acids. V lost 5 bases to trimming and J lost 4 bases; unmatched junction nucleotides: 10. CDR1 and CDR2 (germline): PRHDT, FYEKMQ (reference sequence).

This clonotype was seen many times. The chain couples TRBV20-1 to TRBJ2-1; D not certain. There are 13 residues in the CDR3. Germline loops: CDR1 DFQATT, CDR2 SNEGSKA (reference sequence). For the CDR3, the DNA is TGCAGCCTTCGTCGGCCGACCTACAATGAGCAGTTCTTC. Encoded protein: CSLRRPTYNEQFF.